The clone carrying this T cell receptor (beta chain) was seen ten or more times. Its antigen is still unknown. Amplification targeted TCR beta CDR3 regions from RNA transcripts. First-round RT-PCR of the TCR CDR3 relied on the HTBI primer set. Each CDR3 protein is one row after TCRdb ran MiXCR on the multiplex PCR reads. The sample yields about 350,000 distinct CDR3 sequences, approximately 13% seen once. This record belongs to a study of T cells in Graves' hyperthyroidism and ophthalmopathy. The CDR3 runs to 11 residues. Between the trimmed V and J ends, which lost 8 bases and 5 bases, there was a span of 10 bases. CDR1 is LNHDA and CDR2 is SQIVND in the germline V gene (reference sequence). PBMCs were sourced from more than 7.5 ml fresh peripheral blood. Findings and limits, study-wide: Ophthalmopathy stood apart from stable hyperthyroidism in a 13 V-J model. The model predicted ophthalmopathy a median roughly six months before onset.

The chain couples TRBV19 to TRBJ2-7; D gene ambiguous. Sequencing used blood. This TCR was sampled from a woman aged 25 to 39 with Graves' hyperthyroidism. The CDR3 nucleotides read TGTGCCAGTGGGATGTCCCACGAGCAGTACTTC. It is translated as CASGMSHEQYF.